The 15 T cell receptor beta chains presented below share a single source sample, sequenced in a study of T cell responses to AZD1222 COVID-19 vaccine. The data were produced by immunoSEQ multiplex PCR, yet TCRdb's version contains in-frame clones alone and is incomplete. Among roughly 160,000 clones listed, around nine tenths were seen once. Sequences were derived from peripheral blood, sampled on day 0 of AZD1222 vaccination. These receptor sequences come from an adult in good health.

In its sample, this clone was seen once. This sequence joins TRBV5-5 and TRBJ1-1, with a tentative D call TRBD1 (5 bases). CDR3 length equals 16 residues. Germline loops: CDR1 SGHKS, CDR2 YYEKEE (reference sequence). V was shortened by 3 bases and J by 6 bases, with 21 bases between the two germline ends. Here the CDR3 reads CASSSIIDPSRAEAFF. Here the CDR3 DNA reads TGTGCCAGCAGCTCAATAATCGACCCATCCAGGGCTGAAGCTTTCTTT.

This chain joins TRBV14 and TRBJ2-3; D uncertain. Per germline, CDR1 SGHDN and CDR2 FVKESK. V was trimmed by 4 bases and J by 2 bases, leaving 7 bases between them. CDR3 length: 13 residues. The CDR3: CASSPDNTDTQYF. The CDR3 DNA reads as TGTGCCAGCAGCCCTGACAACACAGATACGCAGTATTTT.

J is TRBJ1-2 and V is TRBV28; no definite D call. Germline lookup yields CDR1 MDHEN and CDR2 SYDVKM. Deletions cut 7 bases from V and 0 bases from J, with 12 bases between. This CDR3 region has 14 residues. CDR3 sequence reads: CASTQTHPNYGYTF. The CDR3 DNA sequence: TGTGCCAGCACACAAACACACCCTAACTATGGCTACACCTTC.

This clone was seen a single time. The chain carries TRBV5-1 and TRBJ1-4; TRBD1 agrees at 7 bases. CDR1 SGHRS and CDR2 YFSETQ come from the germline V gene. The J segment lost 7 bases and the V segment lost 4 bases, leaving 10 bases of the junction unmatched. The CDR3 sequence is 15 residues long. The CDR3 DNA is TGCGCCAGCAGCACCACTACAGGGGAGGGTGAAAAACTGTTTTTT. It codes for CASSTTTGEGEKLFF.

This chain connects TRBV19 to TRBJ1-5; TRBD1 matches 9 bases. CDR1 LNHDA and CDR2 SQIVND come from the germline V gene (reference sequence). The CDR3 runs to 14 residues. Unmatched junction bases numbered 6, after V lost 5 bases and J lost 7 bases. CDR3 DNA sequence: TGTGCCAGTAGTGATACAGGGGGCAGCCAGCCCCAGCATTTT. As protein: CASSDTGGSQPQHF. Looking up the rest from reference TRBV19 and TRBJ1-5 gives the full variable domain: DGGITQSPKYLFRKEGQNVTLSCEQNLNHDAMYWYRQDPGQGLRLIYYSQIVNDFQKGDIAEGYSVSREKKESFPLTVTSAQKNPTAFYLCASSDTGGSQPQHFGDGTRLSIL.

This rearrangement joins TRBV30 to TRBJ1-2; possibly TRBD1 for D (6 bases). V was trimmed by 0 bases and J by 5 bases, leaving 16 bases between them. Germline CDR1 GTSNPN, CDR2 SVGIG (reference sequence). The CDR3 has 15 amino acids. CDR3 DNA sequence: TGTGCCTGGAGTGTACCGGGGGGCGCTTCTTATGGCTACACCTTC. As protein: CAWSVPGGASYGYTF.

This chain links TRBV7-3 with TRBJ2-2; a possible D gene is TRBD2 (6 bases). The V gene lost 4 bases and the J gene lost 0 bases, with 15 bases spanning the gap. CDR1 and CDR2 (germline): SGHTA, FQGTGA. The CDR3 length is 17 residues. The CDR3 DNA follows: TGTGCCAGCAGCTCCCGCTCGCGGGGATCGAACACCGGGGAGCTGTTTTTT. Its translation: CASSSRSRGSNTGELFF.

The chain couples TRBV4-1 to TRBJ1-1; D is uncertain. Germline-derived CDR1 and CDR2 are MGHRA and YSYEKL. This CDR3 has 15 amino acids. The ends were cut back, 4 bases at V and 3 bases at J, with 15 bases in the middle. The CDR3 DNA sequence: TGCGCCAGCAGCCGATATAAGGGCCAGGACACTGAAGCTTTCTTT. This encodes CASSRYKGQDTEAFF.

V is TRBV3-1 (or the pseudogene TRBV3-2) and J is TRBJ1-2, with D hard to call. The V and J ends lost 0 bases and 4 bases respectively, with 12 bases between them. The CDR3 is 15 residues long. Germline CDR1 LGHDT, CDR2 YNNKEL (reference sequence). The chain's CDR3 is CASSQEFGRSYGYTF. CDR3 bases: TGTGCCAGCAGCCAAGAATTCGGGCGTTCCTATGGCTACACCTTC.

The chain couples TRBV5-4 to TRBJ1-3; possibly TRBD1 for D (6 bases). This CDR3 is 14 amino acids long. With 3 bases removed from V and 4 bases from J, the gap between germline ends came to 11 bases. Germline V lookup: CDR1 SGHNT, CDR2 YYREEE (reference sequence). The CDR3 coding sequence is TGTGCCAGCAGCTCTCGGACAGTAGGAAACACCATATATTTT. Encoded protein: CASSSRTVGNTIYF.

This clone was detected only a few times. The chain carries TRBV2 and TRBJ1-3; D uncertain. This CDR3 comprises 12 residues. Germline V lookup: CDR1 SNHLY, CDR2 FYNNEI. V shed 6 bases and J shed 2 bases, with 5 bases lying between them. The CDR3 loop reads CASSYTGNTIYF. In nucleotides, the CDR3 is TGTGCCAGCAGCTATACTGGAAACACCATATATTTT.

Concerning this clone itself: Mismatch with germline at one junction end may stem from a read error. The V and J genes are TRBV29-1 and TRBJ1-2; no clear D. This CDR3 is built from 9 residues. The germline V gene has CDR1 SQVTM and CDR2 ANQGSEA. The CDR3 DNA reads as TGCAGCGTTGAAGGCAGGACCGCCTTC. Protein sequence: CSVEGRTAF. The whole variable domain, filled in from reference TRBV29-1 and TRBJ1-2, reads SAVISQKPSRDICQRGTSLTIQCQVDSQVTMMFWYRQQPGQSLTLIATANQGSEATYESGFVIDKFPISRPNLTFSTLTVSNMSPEDSSIYLCSVEGRTAFGSGTRLTVV.

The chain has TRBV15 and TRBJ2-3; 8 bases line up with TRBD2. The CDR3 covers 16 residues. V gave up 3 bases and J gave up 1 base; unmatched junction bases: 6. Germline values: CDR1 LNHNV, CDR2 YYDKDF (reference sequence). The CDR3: CATSSPSTSGTDTQYF. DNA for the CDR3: TGTGCCACCAGCAGCCCGTCGACTAGCGGCACAGATACGCAGTATTTT.

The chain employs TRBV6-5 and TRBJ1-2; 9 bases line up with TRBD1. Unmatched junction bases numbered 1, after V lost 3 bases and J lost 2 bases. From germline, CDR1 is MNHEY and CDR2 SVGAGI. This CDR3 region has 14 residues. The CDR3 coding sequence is TGTGCCAGCAGTTATGGGACAGGGAACTATGGCTACACCTTC. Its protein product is CASSYGTGNYGYTF.

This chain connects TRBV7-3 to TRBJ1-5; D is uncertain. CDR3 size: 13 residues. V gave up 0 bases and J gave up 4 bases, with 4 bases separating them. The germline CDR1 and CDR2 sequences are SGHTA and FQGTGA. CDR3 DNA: TGTGCCAGCAGCTTAACGGAGAATCAGCCCCAGCATTTT. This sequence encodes CASSLTENQPQHF.